The clone carrying this T cell receptor beta chain appeared a few times. The CDR3 runs 16 residues. V was trimmed by 0 bases and J by 2 bases, leaving 12 bases between them. Per the germline V gene, CDR1 is SGHRS and CDR2 is YFSETQ. The data were obtained in a study of T cells after yellow fever vaccination. Turning to the study itself: SMART-Seq v4 Ultra Low Input handled preparation of low-cell-number fractions.

TCRdb called the 5' RACE reads again in MiXCR, with one record for every CDR3 protein. The sample yields 29,000 or so distinct CDR3 sequences, approximately 6% seen once. Study conclusions and caveats: Though weaker, the secondary response peaked faster, on day 5 versus 15. Any FACS-sorted repertoire could hold abundant clonotypes that contaminate it from the bulk population.

The input for sequencing was PBMCs, either bulk or a sorted T-cell subset (CD4+, CD8+, memory, or dextramer-sorted; not recorded which), taken on the day of the yellow fever booster vaccination. This clonotype originated in a man aged 30 to 39 who received the YFV17D yellow fever vaccine. The J gene is TRBJ2-1, the V gene TRBV5-1; D perhaps matches TRBD1 (6 bases). CDR3 nucleotides: TGCGCCAGCAGCTTGGGAGGGGGTTTAACCTACAATGAGCAGTTCTTC. It yields the protein CASSLGGGLTYNEQFF.